This TCR beta chain was recorded in a study of cytomegalovirus exposure and HLA in healthy donors. Per germline, CDR1 MGHRA and CDR2 YSYEKL. V gave up 1 base and J gave up 2 bases, with 14 bases separating them. The length of the CDR3 is 16 residues. Primers for the PCR totalled 60 Vbeta and 13 Jbeta. Using immunoSEQ multiplex PCR, the repertoire was profiled, and TCRdb retains in-frame clones only, with some absent. The sample has 150,000 to 200,000 clones; approximately 80% are singletons. General study points: While the bulk of TCR sequences proved rare, some public TCRs turned up in many donors. A later analysis by the authors found several of the most significant clusters apparently linked to common viral pathogens.

As regards this clone: The antigen is undetermined.

The genes are TRBV4-1 and TRBJ1-2, with D uncertain. The sequence was collected from a man between 18 and 29 years old in good health and CMV-seropositive. Material for sequencing was PBMCs. CDR3 in DNA: TGCGCCAGCAGCCAAGGCGGTGTGAGGCAGAACTATGGCTACACCTTC. Residues: CASSQGGVRQNYGYTF.